A selection of T cell receptor beta chains follows, all from one sample in a study of blood T cell repertoires in COVID-19. TCRdb's table, derived via immunoSEQ multiplex PCR, lists solely in-frame clones and lacks some. The sample consists of tens of thousands of clones, roughly 80% of them appearing once. What was sequenced was peripheral blood. The receptor set was obtained from a human donor in a cohort sampled during active COVID-19. The conserved cysteine and the conserved F or W are not part of the CDR3 here. D genes are given only for firm matches.

len	v_gene	j_gene	d_gene	CDR3aa
11	TRBV3-1/TRBV3-2	TRBJ2-3	-	ASTPMETDTQY
15	TRBV5-1	TRBJ2-7	TRBD2	ASSLSGLAGASYEQY
12	TRBV3-1/TRBV3-2	TRBJ1-6	TRBD1	ASSARTGWAPLH
11	TRBV6-2/TRBV6-3	TRBJ1-2	TRBD1	ASSSQGAVGYT
12	TRBV14	TRBJ1-1	-	ASSQSLTNTEAF
11	TRBV7-9	TRBJ1-2	-	ASSFTENYGYT
14	TRBV9	TRBJ2-7	TRBD2	ASSPNSGGAFYEQY
14	TRBV7-9	TRBJ1-5	-	ASSPGRSGGNQPQH
14	TRBV24-1	TRBJ2-6	-	ATSGYTASGANVLT
12	TRBV5-8	TRBJ2-7	-	ASSFSENSYEQY
12	TRBV5-5	TRBJ2-7	TRBD1	ASSLRDRQYEQY
13	TRBV5-3	TRBJ2-7	TRBD1	ARSLAGQDTYEQY
13	TRBV9	TRBJ2-5	-	ASSYMGAQQETQY
12	TRBV21-1	TRBJ1-1	-	ASTRRGYHTEAF
13	TRBV18	TRBJ1-6	TRBD1	ASSPARDRNSPLH
12	TRBV2	TRBJ1-4	-	ASSEEQGMEKLF
13	TRBV5-4	TRBJ2-7	-	ASSFLSGSEAKQY
10	TRBV2	TRBJ1-2	TRBD1	ASRGQGNGYT
12	TRBV2	TRBJ2-1	-	ASSQQVAYNEQF
8	TRBV6-5	TRBJ1-1	-	ASGQHQAF
10	TRBV29-1	TRBJ2-7	-	SVVPPGSEQY
12	TRBV5-1	TRBJ1-1	-	ASSLTQSNTEAF
10	TRBV28	TRBJ2-3	TRBD2	ASDPGGDTQY
12	TRBV27	TRBJ1-6	TRBD1	ASSWDRGNSPLH
16	TRBV5-1	TRBJ1-4	TRBD1	ASSLEWQGALPMKKLF
10	TRBV5-1	TRBJ2-7	-	ASRGSSYEQY
14	TRBV19	TRBJ2-1	TRBD1	ASRPRGRGQANEQF
12	TRBV5-4	TRBJ2-7	TRBD1	ASSPGQHSYEQY
13	TRBV7-3	TRBJ1-1	TRBD1	ASSGDRGPGTEAF
11	TRBV7-9	TRBJ2-7	-	ASSSQGGHEQY